This T cell receptor beta chain was identified in a study of response to subunit inactivated influenza vaccine. This clonotype was seen a handful of times. In TCRdb, the RT-PCR reads were re-called with MiXCR into one record per CDR3 protein. The sample carries roughly 540,000 distinct CDR3 sequences, roughly 25% recorded once. Looked up from germline, CDR1 is DFQATT and CDR2 is SNEGSKA (reference sequence). This CDR3 has 15 amino acids. V lost 1 base, J lost 3 bases, and 13 bases lay in between. The sample was also reused in another study, on T cells expressing NK-cell markers. From that paper: Making the TCR beta cDNA relied on 5'RACE template switching with UMIs. HCMV serostatus: most of the eight sequenced donors positive, one negative. Several experiments added an anti-gamma-delta TCR antibody to sort only alpha-beta TCR T cells. NKG2C+ dominant clonotypes from several donors made up roughly 1.0-8% of CD8+ T cells. Clones of NKG2C+ T cells that had expanded were of unclear HCMV specificity.

The clonotype originates from a man in his forties or fifties who received an inactivated influenza vaccine. The rearrangement uses TRBV20-1 and TRBJ2-1; D is perhaps TRBD2 (5 bases). Material: CD4+ T cells sorted from PBMCs, obtained 11 to 12 days after vaccination. For the CDR3, the DNA is TGCAGTGCTAGAGTACCGGGGAAAAACTACAATGAGCAGTTCTTC. Translated, it gives CSARVPGKNYNEQFF.